The entry below gives a single T cell receptor (beta chain) sequence along with its context. This clone turned up a few times. Its target antigen remains unknown. Per-nucleotide qualities are absent, and no much larger clonotype sits a single base away. The CDR3 runs 14 residues from the cysteine to the phenylalanine. The DNA shown is the 42-base CDR3, in frame from base 1. The germline V gene (reference sequence) sets CDR1 to SEHNR and CDR2 to FQNEAQ. Trimming costs V 1 base and J 2 bases, and their ends lie 9 bases apart. CD4+ T cells from unexposed donors were collected before the COVID-19 pandemic (2011-2018). After less than eleven days of culture, CD4+ T cells were isolated with the EasySep CD4+ T cell isolation kit. As cell numbers permitted, CD4+ T cells from unexposed donors were tested for reactivity to SARS-CoV-2 S and N and to four common cold coronavirus spike pools. Two million PBMCs per well were cultured in IMDM with approximately 5% human AB serum and approximately 10 IU/ml IL-2. Half of the culture medium was replaced with fresh IL-2-containing medium on days 3 and 7. Each peptide culture condition was generally run in triplicate replicate wells. The leukapheresis product for the unexposed donors was obtained through commercial purchase. Ficoll-Paque PLUS gradient centrifugation was used to isolate PBMCs from leukapheresis product or whole blood. PBMCs were either cryopreserved at -140 degrees C or used fresh in the expansion assay. The QIAamp Micro DNA Kit was used to extract genomic DNA from the CD4+ T cells.

This record comes from a study of CD4 T cells in relation to SARS-CoV-2 and coronaviruses (dated by TCRdb to about 2021). Broadly, across the study: In the ViraFEST assay, PBMCs were grown with antigen for approximately 10 days, and TCR beta CDR3s were then sequenced to identify antigen-specific clonal expansions. The negative reference condition was either a culture with an HIV-1 Nef peptide pool or a culture with no peptide. Shared crossreactive spike epitopes were mapped to their HLA restriction using patient-derived lymphoblastoid cell lines. The study assessed, at the TCR clonotype level, memory CD4+ T cell crossreactivity between SARS-CoV-2 and common cold coronavirus spike proteins. Samples from a few pre-COVID donors and the naive versus memory experiments were sequenced with the Adaptive Biotechnologies TCR-sequencing kit; other data were Illumina-based. A different, Illumina-based TCR-beta assay was used to sequence expansion assays from other donors in the study. Points the paper makes about the study in general: Roughly 67% of donors had memory CD4+ clonotypes that crossrecognized SARS-CoV-2 and at least one common cold coronavirus spike. Because no donor provided both pre-pandemic and post-infection samples, tracing the source of pre-existing responses was limited. Significantly weaker SARS-CoV-2-driven expansion was shown by crossreactive clones than by monoreactive clones, consistent with antigenic imprinting. Small numbers of patients and of tested TCRs limited the study. Crossreactivity analysis centred on spike protein, so crossreactivity against other viral proteins was not assessed.

Libraries were made using the immunoSEQ multiplex PCR assay. For the original study's pipeline: Preprocessing removed nonproductive sequences and CDR3s not starting with C, not ending with F or W, or shorter than 7 amino acids. Antigen-specific clonotypes were called with the MANAFEST web app on the basis of expansion relative to the reference and to other culture wells. A clone was considered positive if the clone showed significant expansion compared with the reference culture in 2 of 3 replicate wells at an FDR below 0.05. A further requirement for positive clones was significant expansion compared with all other tandem wells, along with an odds ratio above 5. After three terminal residues were trimmed from each end, CDR3 homology was quantified as pairwise Levenshtein distance using the stringdist R package. The source is immuneACCESS, and TCRdb retained only in-frame sequences with V and J called. Part of the clones is not carried over; for the studies checked, unresolved V genes explain less than half of this, and the remainder is unexplained. V and J calls and clone size follow that table, whereas D and trimming were derived from the DNA. For this sample the table gives around 15,000 clones, of which roughly three quarters were detected only once. The top ten clones comprise around 19% of the sample.

The clonotype originates from a human donor in good health. This sequence uses TRBV7-9 and TRBJ2-7, with the D segment identity uncertain. The sample was CD4+ T cells from PBMCs, cultured in vitro. The DNA sequence is as follows: TGTGCCAGCAGCTTAGAGGGTGGGACCTACGAGCAGTACTTC. This gives the protein CASSLEGGTYEQYF.